This T cell receptor beta chain was observed in a study of shared clonotypes between healthy human individuals. Findings and caveats of the study: What naive subsets generally showed was a larger estimated richness than memory subsets showed.

About this clone: Its antigen is not identified.

In the original processing: Junction-only immunoSEQ sequences carried no quality scores, so filtering differed. Libraries were prepared by immunoSEQ multiplex PCR; TCRdb keeps only in-frame clonotypes and omits some of them. The DNA gave D and trimming, while V, J and clone size come from that table. The sample comprises approximately 2.5 million clones, around 94% of which are singletons, and around 0.14% rests with the top ten. Germline-derived CDR1 and CDR2 are SGHAT and FQNNGV. This CDR3 is built from 14 residues. Trimming took 4 bases from V and 4 from J, leaving 10 bases between them. The material sequenced was naive CD4+ T cells sorted from blood. Subset of the sample: CD45RA+ positively selected. The chain couples TRBV11-2 to TRBJ1-4; tentatively, D is TRBD1 (6 bases). The source is a man between 18 and 35 years old in good health. The DNA of the CDR3 is TGTGCCAGCAGCTCGCAGGGGTTTAATGAAAAACTGTTTTTT. Translating gives CASSSQGFNEKLFF. The full variable domain, its missing parts supplied by reference TRBV11-2 and TRBJ1-4, is EAGVAQSPRYKIIEKRQSVAFWCNPISGHATLYWYQQILGQGPKLLIQFQNNGVVDDSQLPKDRFSAERLKGVDSTLKIQPAKLEDSAVYLCASSSQGFNEKLFFGSGTQLSVL.